Each of the 7 T cell receptor beta chains below was sequenced from the same sample in a study of cytomegalovirus exposure and HLA in healthy donors. PCR was performed using 60 Vbeta and 13 Jbeta primers. TCRdb keeps only in-frame clones here, not all; method: immunoSEQ multiplex PCR. The profile shows about 140,000 clones, 80% of them singletons. Sequencing was done on a sample of PBMCs. These receptor sequences come from a man aged 30 to 45 in good health and CMV-seronegative.

The CDR3: CASSPVARTGRTGELFF. For the CDR3, the DNA is TGTGCCAGCTCACCGGTAGCCCGGACAGGGCGGACCGGGGAGCTGTTTTTT. This chain links TRBV18 with TRBJ2-2; 8 nucleotides match TRBD1. Germline loops: CDR1 KGHSH, CDR2 LQKENI. V was clipped by 3 bases and J by 5 bases; unmatched bases: 11. The CDR3 runs 17 residues.

This clone was detected once. The chain couples TRBV30 to TRBJ1-2; tentative D call: TRBD1 (5 bases). V was pared by 2 bases and J by 4 bases, with 8 bases between. Per germline, CDR1 GTSNPN and CDR2 SVGIG (reference sequence). The CDR3 has 12 residues. The CDR3 sequence: CAWSSGGYGYTF. CDR3 in DNA: TGTGCCTGGAGTTCCGGGGGCTATGGCTACACCTTC.

The chain is built from TRBV10-3 and TRBJ1-4; the D is unclear. There are 15 residues in the CDR3. Trimming shortened V by 3 bases and J by 7 bases, and 15 bases separated the two germline ends. Per germline, CDR1 ENHRY and CDR2 SYGVKD. For the CDR3, the DNA is TGTGCCATCAGTGATTCATCGGAGCTGAGTGAAAAACTGTTTTTT. The encoded protein is CAISDSSELSEKLFF.

The chain uses TRBV29-1 and TRBJ2-2; 7 bases align to TRBD1. This CDR3 is built from 14 residues. Germline CDR1 SQVTM, CDR2 ANQGSEA. Losses at the gene ends were 4 bases for V and 4 bases for J; bases not matched to a gene: 6. In DNA, the CDR3 is TGCAGCGTTGCAAACGACAGGGCCACCGGGGAGCTGTTTTTT. Translating gives CSVANDRATGELFF.

The V call is TRBV10-3, the J call TRBJ2-2; 8 bases line up with TRBD1. With V trimmed by 2 bases and J by 5 bases, 4 bases remained unmatched. CDR3 length equals 15 residues. Germline loops: CDR1 ENHRY, CDR2 SYGVKD. The CDR3 loop is CAISERGQATGELFF. DNA for the CDR3: TGTGCCATCAGTGAGAGGGGACAGGCAACCGGGGAGCTGTTTTTT.

V is TRBV6-6 and J is TRBJ2-1; 8 bases match TRBD1. CDR3 length: 15 amino acids. V lost 6 bases to trimming and J lost 4 bases; unmatched junction nucleotides: 8. Germline loops: CDR1 MNHNY, CDR2 SVGAGI (reference sequence). The CDR3 spells CASSADRGRYNEQFF. CDR3 in DNA: TGTGCCAGCAGCGCAGACAGGGGACGTTACAATGAGCAGTTCTTC.

The chain combines TRBV19 with TRBJ2-2; TRBD2 might be the D (6 bases). CDR1 and CDR2 (germline): LNHDA, SQIVND (reference sequence). The V end was cut by 2 bases, the J end by 5 bases, with 12 bases between. The CDR3 extends over 15 amino acids. Here the CDR3 reads CASSITGTLTGELFF. CDR3 sequence (DNA): TGTGCCAGTAGTATAACCGGGACTCTGACCGGGGAGCTGTTTTTT.